This is a list of T cell receptor beta chains from one sample in a study of blood T cells in healthy people across ages. TCRdb used MiXCR to reprocess the 5' RACE reads, holding one entry per CDR3 protein. The repertoire includes 800,000 to 950,000 distinct CDR3 sequences, just under 30% of them detected once, and 10% sits in the top ten. These data were likewise used in another study, on T cells of mothers and their children.

Sequenced input: blood. These receptor sequences come from a woman between 40 and 55 years old in good health. Both conserved end residues are part of each CDR3. Each record gives: J gene, D gene, V gene, clone size, CDR3 protein, CDR3 DNA. D genes are given only for firm matches. For some rows the clone size is stated as once, few or many, or as a class when expanded; others skip it.

TRBJ1-1,.,TRBV27,.,CATQPQGPMNTEAFF,TGTGCCACCCAACCCCAGGGACCGATGAACACTGAAGCTTTCTTT
TRBJ2-5,TRBD1,TRBV20-1,many,CSAPDLFGQGIETQYF,TGCAGTGCTCCCGACTTATTCGGACAGGGGATTGAGACCCAGTACTTC
TRBJ1-2,.,TRBV6-5,.,CASSPWGFGYTF,TGTGCCAGCAGTCCTTGGGGCTTTGGCTACACCTTC
TRBJ1-5,.,TRBV28,few,CASTLSSGGNQPQHF,TGTGCCAGCACGCTCTCGTCAGGGGGCAATCAGCCCCAGCATTTT
TRBJ1-1,.,TRBV7-6,.,CASSTTDFTEAFF,TGTGCCAGCAGCACTACAGATTTCACTGAAGCTTTCTTT
TRBJ2-4,TRBD2,TRBV30,few,CASQSGTTKNIQYF,TGTGCCTCGCAATCCGGGACTACCAAAAACATTCAGTACTTC
TRBJ2-2,TRBD2,TRBV12-3/TRBV12-4,.,CASSHSLTSGGANTGELFF,TGTGCCAGCAGTCATTCCCTGACTAGCGGGGGGGCGAACACCGGGGAGCTGTTTTTT
TRBJ2-6,.,TRBV3-1,few,CASSQVRQEVFSGANVLTF,TGTGCCAGCAGCCAAGTCAGACAGGAGGTATTCTCTGGGGCCAACGTCCTGACTTTC
TRBJ1-2,.,TRBV20-1,.,CSARGLGGNYGYTF,TGCAGTGCTAGAGGTCTAGGGGGGAACTATGGCTACACCTTC
TRBJ2-3,.,TRBV12-3/TRBV12-4,few,CASSPVRLRGDTQYF,TGTGCCAGCAGTCCGGTGCGTCTCCGGGGAGATACGCAGTATTTT
TRBJ2-2,.,TRBV12-3/TRBV12-4,.,CASSKGRGTGTGELFF,TGTGCCAGCAGTAAAGGAAGGGGGACTGGCACCGGGGAGCTGTTTTTT
TRBJ2-5,.,TRBV12-3/TRBV12-4,few,CASSFGAQGGTQYF,TGTGCCAGCAGTTTTGGCGCCCAGGGCGGGACCCAGTACTTC
TRBJ1-5,TRBD1,TRBV28,.,CAGSPGTGVNQPQHF,TGTGCCGGCAGCCCCGGGACAGGGGTGAATCAGCCCCAGCATTTT
TRBJ2-3,.,TRBV6-1,.,CASSEGGASISDTQYF,TGTGCCAGCAGTGAAGGGGGGGCGAGTATCTCAGATACGCAGTATTTT
TRBJ2-4,.,TRBV4-1,many,CASSQSAGPEYF,TGCGCCAGCAGCCAATCGGCAGGGCCGGAGTACTTC
TRBJ2-7,.,TRBV6-5,many,CASRRDAGRKEQYF,TGTGCCAGCAGGCGGGACGCCGGTAGGAAAGAGCAGTACTTC
TRBJ1-2,TRBD1,TRBV7-2,.,CASSAGQGSSGYTF,TGTGCCAGCAGTGCGGGACAGGGATCATCTGGCTACACCTTC
TRBJ2-7,.,TRBV20-1,many,CSARDQQVYEQYF,TGCAGTGCTAGAGACCAGCAGGTCTACGAGCAGTACTTC
TRBJ1-5,TRBD1,TRBV5-1,.,CASSLGGQVNQPQHF,TGCGCCAGCAGCCTGGGGGGACAGGTTAATCAGCCCCAGCATTTT
TRBJ1-4,.,TRBV16,.,CASSRPRTDHATNEKLFF,TGTGCCAGCAGCCGCCCCCGGACAGACCATGCAACTAATGAAAAACTGTTTTTT
TRBJ2-1,TRBD2,TRBV28,.,CASSLSSSGGHNEQFF,TGTGCCAGCAGTTTATCCTCTAGCGGGGGTCACAATGAGCAGTTCTTC
TRBJ1-2,.,TRBV5-1,.,CASSLDPVGYGYTF,TGCGCCAGCAGCTTGGACCCAGTCGGCTATGGCTACACCTTC
TRBJ1-2,.,TRBV7-2,.,CASSLRDRQSPRYTF,TGTGCCAGCAGTCTACGGGATCGACAGTCCCCTCGGTATACCTTC
TRBJ1-1,.,TRBV12-5,few,CASGVGPASEAFF,TGTGCTAGTGGGGTGGGGCCGGCCTCTGAAGCTTTCTTT
TRBJ2-7,.,TRBV11-2,many,CASSLSDGRNYEQYF,TGTGCCAGCAGCTTAAGTGATGGGAGGAACTACGAGCAGTACTTC
TRBJ1-1,.,TRBV9,few,CASSVGGITEAFF,TGTGCCAGCAGCGTAGGAGGGATCACTGAAGCTTTCTTT
TRBJ1-1,TRBD1,TRBV12-3/TRBV12-4,few,CASRPTRGVTEAFF,TGTGCCAGCAGGCCCACCAGGGGGGTCACTGAAGCTTTCTTT
TRBJ1-1,.,TRBV7-2,.,CASSSGTLGTEAFF,TGTGCCAGCAGCTCGGGGACCCTAGGGACTGAAGCTTTCTTT
TRBJ2-7,.,TRBV7-9,many,CASSPPDGTYEQYF,TGTGCCAGCAGCCCCCCCGACGGTACCTACGAGCAGTACTTC
TRBJ2-1,.,TRBV18,few,CASSLGTVTHNEQFF,TGTGCCAGCTCACTCGGGACGGTTACCCACAATGAGCAGTTCTTC
TRBJ2-7,TRBD2,TRBV5-1,.,CASGAGGPNDEQYF,TGCGCCAGCGGGGCGGGGGGGCCTAACGACGAGCAGTACTTC
TRBJ1-5,TRBD1,TRBV6-2/TRBV6-3,.,CASSSRSTGVGQPQHF,TGTGCCAGCAGTTCTCGATCGACAGGGGTGGGGCAGCCCCAGCATTTT
TRBJ1-4,.,TRBV2,few,CTSSVRGSNEKLFF,TGTACCAGCTCCGTAAGGGGTTCTAATGAAAAACTGTTTTTT
TRBJ2-4,TRBD1,TRBV29-1,many,CSGGGTGSIQYF,TGCAGCGGCGGTGGGACAGGGAGCATTCAGTACTTC
TRBJ1-3,.,TRBV4-1,.,CASSQEGQGRNTIYF,TGCGCCAGCAGCCAAGAAGGTCAGGGAAGAAACACCATATATTTT
TRBJ2-7,TRBD1,TRBV5-1,many,CASSEDRTYEQYF,TGCGCCAGCAGCGAGGACAGGACATACGAGCAGTACTTC
TRBJ2-7,.,TRBV28,.,CASSRGNRGRTYEQYF,TGTGCCAGCAGTCGGGGAAACCGGGGACGGACCTACGAGCAGTACTTC
TRBJ2-7,TRBD1,TRBV5-1,many,CASSSPGQGAYEQYF,TGTGCCAGCAGTTCCCCGGGACAGGGGGCCTACGAGCAGTACTTC
TRBJ2-5,.,TRBV15,once,CVTSRGELAEGETQYF,TGTGTCACCAGCAGAGGCGAGCTAGCCGAAGGAGAGACCCAGTACTTC